This T cell receptor (beta chain) comes out of a study of human T cells and chemical hapten exposure. Study as a whole: Patients, predominantly female, presented with alopecia areata, totalis or universalis. Yields of TCR per sample differed, chiefly owing to small differences in pooled library volume.

This sample's time point: patch test 2, 6 weeks after DPC sensitization. Specified treatment: therapeutic diphenylcyclopropenone sensitization with weekly scalp DPC. The template was total RNA from unfractionated whole blood. Germline V gives CDR1 KGHDR, CDR2 SFDVKD. V was cut by 10 bases and J by 11 bases, with 20 bases left in between. The CDR3 has 13 residues. Via MiXCR, TCRdb re-called the RACE reads, giving one row per CDR3 protein. The sample contains some 99,000 distinct CDR3 sequences, about a tenth of which appear only once. This sequence joins TRBV24-1 and TRBJ2-1; no clear D. This TCR was sampled from a woman in her thirties or forties with alopecia areata. Some clones in this sample may be carry-over from other donors' samples. Here the sequenced sample was whole blood, taken in connection with sensitization to the hapten diphenylcyclopropenone (DPC). In DNA, the CDR3 is TGTGCCACTCAAAGACCCGGAATAAGGAAGCAGTTCTTC. Translated, it gives CATQRPGIRKQFF.